This T cell receptor (beta chain) was sequenced for a study of OX40 agonist ivuxolimab in advanced cancers. At least ten counts were recorded for this clone. The repertoire was sequenced with immunoSEQ multiplex PCR; TCRdb's copy has only in-frame clones and lacks some. The data show about 79,000 clones, 80% to 90% seen once. CDR3 length: 14 residues. V was clipped by 4 bases and J by 8 bases; unmatched bases: 8. From germline, CDR1 is MDHEN and CDR2 SYDVKM. The TCR was taken from an adult with an advanced solid tumor such as melanoma, head and neck, liver or kidney cancer. The sequencing here drew on CD4+ or CD8+ T cells sorted from blood, taken in a trial of the OX40 agonist ivuxolimab. The chain recombines TRBV28 with TRBJ1-3, with 7 positions matching TRBD1. CDR3 coding DNA: TGTGCCAGCAGTTCTACGACAGGGCGGGACACCATATATTTT. Protein: CASSSTTGRDTIYF.